The clone carrying this T cell receptor beta chain occurred many times. Antigen: not known. This entry is derived from a study of T cells after yellow fever vaccination. Study at large: SMART-Seq v4 Ultra Low Input handled preparation of low-cell-number fractions.

Trimming at V came to 2 bases and at J to 6 bases, leaving 7 bases not matched to a gene. The CDR3 covers 15 residues. In germline, CDR1 is SGHDN, CDR2 FVKESK. As TCR cDNA was made by 5'RACE template switching, a universal primer site and UMIs were added. TCRdb re-called the 5' RACE reads with MiXCR, one entry per CDR3 protein. The top ten clones hold roughly 35% of a sample with roughly 68,000 distinct CDR3 sequences, around 7% of them seen once. Points from the study as a whole: After the booster, 95% to 98% of CD4 and approximately 90% of CD8 primary-response clones were re-detected. There was a possibility that FACS-sorted repertoires contained abundant clonotypes contaminating from the bulk population.

The chain recombines TRBV14 with TRBJ1-1, with 9 positions matching TRBD1. This TCR came from a man aged 18 to 30 who received the YFV17D yellow fever vaccine. Specimen: CD8+ T cells sorted from PBMCs, collected around 45 days after the first yellow fever vaccination. CDR3 sequence reads: CASSQRRTGGAEAFF. The CDR3 coding sequence is TGTGCCAGCAGCCAACGGCGCACAGGGGGCGCTGAAGCTTTCTTT.